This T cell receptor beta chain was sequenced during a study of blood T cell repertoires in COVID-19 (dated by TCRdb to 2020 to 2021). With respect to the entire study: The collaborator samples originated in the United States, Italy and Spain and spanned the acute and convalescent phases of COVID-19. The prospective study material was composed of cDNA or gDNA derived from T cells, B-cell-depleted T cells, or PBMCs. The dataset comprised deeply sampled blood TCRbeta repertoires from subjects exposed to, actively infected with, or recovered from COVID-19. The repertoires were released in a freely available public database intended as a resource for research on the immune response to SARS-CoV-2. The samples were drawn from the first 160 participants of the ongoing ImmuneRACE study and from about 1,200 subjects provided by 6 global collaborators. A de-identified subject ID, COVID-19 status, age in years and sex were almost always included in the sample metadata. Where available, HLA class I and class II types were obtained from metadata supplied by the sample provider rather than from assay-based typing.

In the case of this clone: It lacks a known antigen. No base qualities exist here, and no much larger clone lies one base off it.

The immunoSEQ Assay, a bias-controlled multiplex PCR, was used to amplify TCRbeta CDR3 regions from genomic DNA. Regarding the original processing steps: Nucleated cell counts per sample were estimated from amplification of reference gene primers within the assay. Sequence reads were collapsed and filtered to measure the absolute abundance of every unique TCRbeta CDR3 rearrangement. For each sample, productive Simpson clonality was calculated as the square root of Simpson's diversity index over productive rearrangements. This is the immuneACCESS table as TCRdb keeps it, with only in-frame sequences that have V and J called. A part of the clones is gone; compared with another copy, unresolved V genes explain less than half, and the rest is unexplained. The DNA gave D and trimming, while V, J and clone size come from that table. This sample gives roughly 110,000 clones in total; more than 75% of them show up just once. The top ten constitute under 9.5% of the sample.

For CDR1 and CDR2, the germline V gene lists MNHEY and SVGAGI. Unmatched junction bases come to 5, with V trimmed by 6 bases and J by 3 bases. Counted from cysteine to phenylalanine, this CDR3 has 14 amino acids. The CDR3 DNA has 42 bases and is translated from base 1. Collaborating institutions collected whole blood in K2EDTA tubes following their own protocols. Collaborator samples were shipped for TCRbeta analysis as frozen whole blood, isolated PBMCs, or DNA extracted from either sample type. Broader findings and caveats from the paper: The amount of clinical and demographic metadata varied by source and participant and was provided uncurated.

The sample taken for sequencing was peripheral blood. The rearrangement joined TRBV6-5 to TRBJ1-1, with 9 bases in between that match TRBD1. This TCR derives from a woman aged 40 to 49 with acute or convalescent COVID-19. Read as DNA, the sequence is TGTGCCAGCAGGCATCGGGACAGGGACACTGAAGCTTTCTTT. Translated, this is CASRHRDRDTEAFF.